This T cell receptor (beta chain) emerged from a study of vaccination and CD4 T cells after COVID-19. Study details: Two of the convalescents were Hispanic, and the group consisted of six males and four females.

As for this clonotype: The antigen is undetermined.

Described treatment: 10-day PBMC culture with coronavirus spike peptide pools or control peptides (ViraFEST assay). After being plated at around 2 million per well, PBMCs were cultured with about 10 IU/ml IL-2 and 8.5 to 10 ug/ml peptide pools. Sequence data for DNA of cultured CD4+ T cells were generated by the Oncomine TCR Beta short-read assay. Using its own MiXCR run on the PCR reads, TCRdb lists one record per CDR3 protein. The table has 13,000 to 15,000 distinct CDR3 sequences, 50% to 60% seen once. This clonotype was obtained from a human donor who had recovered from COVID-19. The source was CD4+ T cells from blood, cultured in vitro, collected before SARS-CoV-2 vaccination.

CDR3 coding DNA: TGCACCAGCAGCCAAGTTGGAATAGGGCCTGAAGCTTTCTTT. Its protein is CTSSQVGIGPEAFF. The chain links TRBV1 to TRBJ1-1. TRBV1 has pseudogene status. This CDR3 is built from 14 residues.